One and the same sample provided the 21 T cell receptor beta chains below, sequenced in a study of T cell changes during pregnancy in multiple sclerosis. Sequenced by immunoSEQ multiplex PCR; TCRdb stores in-frame clones only, minus some. The sample has tens of thousands of clones, under 95% seen once; the top ten hold 1.5%. The specimen comprised peripheral blood, sampled in the first trimester of pregnancy. These receptors all come from a female donor with multiple sclerosis, enrolled in a pregnancy study.

V usage is TRBV25-1 and J usage is TRBJ2-1, with a possible D match to TRBD1 (5 bases). Trimming took off 3 bases at V and 8 bases at J, with 11 bases between the two ends. This CDR3 spans 13 amino acids. CDR1 MGHDK and CDR2 SYGVNS come from the germline V gene. The CDR3 region has the DNA TGTGCCAGCAGTGAGGGGCAATTCGATGAGCAGTTCTTC. Protein product: CASSEGQFDEQFF.

V is TRBV6-1 and J is TRBJ2-1; 10 nucleotides line up with TRBD2. The CDR3 sequence is 16 residues long. Germline lookup yields CDR1 MNHNS and CDR2 SASEGT. With V trimmed by 2 bases and J by 5 bases, 6 bases remained unmatched. The CDR3 bases are TGTGCCAGCAGTGAATTTCCAGCGGGAGGGAACAATGAGCAGTTCTTC. Encoded protein: CASSEFPAGGNNEQFF.

The chain couples TRBV4-1 to TRBJ2-3; 9 bases align to TRBD2. V lost 4 bases, J lost 15 bases, and 17 bases stayed unmatched. CDR3 size: 15 residues. Germline V gene sequence: CDR1 MGHRA, CDR2 YSYEKL. Written as DNA, the CDR3 is TGCGCCAGCAGCCTTATAGCGGGAGCCTCCCCTCGTCGATATTTT. It specifies CASSLIAGASPRRYF.

This clone was observed many times. This rearrangement joins TRBV6-1 to TRBJ1-5; 10 bases are a match to TRBD1. The germline CDR1 and CDR2 sequences are MNHNS and SASEGT. Trimming removed 7 bases from V and 3 bases from J; junction bases left unmatched: 6. The CDR3 has 15 amino acids. The CDR3 DNA reads TGTGCCAGCACGGCGGGACAGGGGAACAATCAGCCCCAGCATTTT. As protein: CASTAGQGNNQPQHF.

CDR3 region: CASRLGQLYEQYF. The CDR3 DNA is TGTGCCAGCAGACTCGGACAGCTCTACGAGCAGTACTTC. The rearrangement links TRBV5-5 to TRBJ2-7, with D perhaps matching TRBD1 (6 bases). This CDR3 spans 13 amino acids. Germline values: CDR1 SGHKS, CDR2 YYEKEE (reference sequence). Trimming left V 5 bases short and J 3 bases short, with 12 bases between.

This chain links TRBV5-4 with TRBJ2-3; 11 bases are shared with TRBD2. CDR1 and CDR2 (germline): SGHNT, YYREEE (reference sequence). Trimming at V came to 4 bases and at J to 2 bases, leaving 6 bases not matched to a gene. CDR3 size: 16 residues. The CDR3 loop is CASSGPGLAATDTQYF. CDR3 sequence (DNA): TGTGCCAGCAGCGGCCCGGGACTAGCGGCCACAGATACGCAGTATTTT.

This sequence joins TRBV6-5 and TRBJ2-7, with a possible D match to TRBD2 (5 bases). CDR3 size: 13 residues. Trimming left V 2 bases short and J 6 bases short, with 11 bases between. Germline V gene data show CDR1 as MNHEY and CDR2 as SVGAGI. DNA of the CDR3: TGTGCCAGCAGTTACGAGCGGAGTGGCGAGCAGTACTTC. Its translation is CASSYERSGEQYF.

The chain's CDR3 is CASRGAGQETQYF. The CDR3 DNA reads TGTGCCAGCAGAGGGGCGGGACAAGAGACCCAGTACTTC. V usage is TRBV28 and J usage is TRBJ2-5, with D maybe TRBD2 (6 bases). Looked up from germline, CDR1 is MDHEN and CDR2 is SYDVKM. The CDR3 extends over 13 amino acids. Between the trimmed V and J ends, which lost 6 bases and 2 bases, there was a span of 10 bases. The full variable domain, with the rest looked up from reference TRBV28 and TRBJ2-5, is DVKVTQSSRYLVKRTGEKVFLECVQDMDHENMFWYRQDPGLGLRLIYFSYDVKMKEKGDIPEGYSVSREKKERFSLILESASTNQTSMYLCASRGAGQETQYFGPGTRLLVL.

This clone was picked up a small number of times. This chain uses TRBV5-3 with TRBJ2-1, with a weak D call TRBD1 (6 bases). TRBV5-3 is an open reading frame, and its role is uncertain. This CDR3 is 12 amino acids long. Trimming took off 0 bases at V and 14 bases at J, with 12 bases between the two ends. In DNA, the CDR3 is TGTGCCAGAAGCTTGGCCCACAGGGTAGAGTTCTTC. Translating it yields CARSLAHRVEFF.

This clone has just one count. The chain recombines TRBV28 with TRBJ1-1, with TRBD1 matching 8 bases. J gave up 8 bases and V 5 bases, and 16 bases lay outside the gene matches. The CDR3 consists of 16 residues. Germline loops: CDR1 MDHEN, CDR2 SYDVKM. The CDR3 reads CASSTTGVTSVTEAFF. DNA for the CDR3: TGTGCCAGCAGTACGACAGGGGTAACGTCAGTCACAGAAGCTTTCTTT.

The V gene is TRBV5-1, the J gene TRBJ2-1; 8 nucleotides align to TRBD2. V lost 0 bases to trimming and J lost 7 bases; unmatched junction nucleotides: 6. This CDR3 has 15 residues. The germline CDR1 and CDR2 sequences are SGHRS and YFSETQ. Written as DNA, the CDR3 is TGCGCCAGCAGCTTGGTCGGGAGGGCCGGTAATGAGCAGTTCTTC. Translation gives CASSLVGRAGNEQFF.

V gene TRBV27 combines with J gene TRBJ1-1; TRBD1 is a possible D gene (5 bases). The germline V gene has CDR1 MNHEY and CDR2 SMNVEV (reference sequence). The CDR3 runs to 13 residues. Trimming took off 3 bases at V and 4 bases at J, with 9 bases between the two ends. DNA for the CDR3: TGTGCCAGCAGTTTTTGGCAGGGCACTGAAGCTTTCTTT. Its protein product is CASSFWQGTEAFF.

The rearrangement links TRBV5-1 to TRBJ2-3; TRBD2 matches at 13 bases. V gave up 6 bases and J gave up 2 bases; unmatched junction bases: 9. The CDR3 spans 17 residues. CDR1 and CDR2 from the germline V gene are SGHRS and YFSETQ. This CDR3 reads CASNPELAGGSTDTQYF. CDR3 nucleotide sequence: TGCGCCAGCAACCCTGAACTAGCGGGAGGGTCCACAGATACGCAGTATTTT.

The CDR3 nucleotides are TGTGCCAGCAGCCCGGCCGGACAGTTGAGTCTGAACACTGAAGCTTTCTTT. It is translated as CASSPAGQLSLNTEAFF. The V gene is TRBV11-2, the J gene TRBJ1-1, with D possibly being TRBD1 (6 bases). In germline, CDR1 is SGHAT, CDR2 FQNNGV. The CDR3 length is 17 residues. V gave up 5 bases and J gave up 0 bases, with 19 bases separating them.

The rearrangement links TRBV6-5 to TRBJ2-7; D possibly corresponds to TRBD1 (6 bases). CDR3 size: 13 residues. The V and J ends lost 7 bases and 7 bases respectively, with 17 bases between them. Germline V CDR1 and CDR2: MNHEY, SVGAGI. CDR3 amino acids: CASTTGFGDEQYF. CDR3 coding DNA: TGTGCCAGCACCACAGGGTTCGGGGATGAGCAGTACTTC.

The chain recombines TRBV18 with TRBJ1-1; D possibly corresponds to TRBD1 (6 bases). The germline CDR1 and CDR2 sequences are KGHSH and LQKENI. CDR3 length: 15 residues. Trimming took off 5 bases at V and 0 bases at J, with 13 bases between the two ends. In DNA, the CDR3 is TGTGCCAGCTCATCCCGGACAGATTTGAACACTGAAGCTTTCTTT. Protein product: CASSSRTDLNTEAFF.

This clone occurred a few times. V is TRBV19 and J is TRBJ1-2; TRBD1 matches 9 bases. CDR3 length: 15 residues. V was clipped by 7 bases and J by 4 bases; unmatched bases: 10. Looked up from germline, CDR1 is LNHDA and CDR2 is SQIVND (reference sequence). The CDR3 protein is CASTEAGQGIYGYTF. The CDR3 nucleotides are TGTGCCAGTACCGAGGCGGGACAGGGTATCTATGGCTACACCTTC.

This sequence joins TRBV5-6 and TRBJ2-2, with D maybe TRBD1 (6 bases). CDR3 length: 14 amino acids. With 2 bases removed from V and 6 bases from J, the gap between germline ends came to 11 bases. Germline values: CDR1 SGHDT, CDR2 YYEEEE. CDR3: CASSLTGNAGELFF. The CDR3 DNA reads TGTGCCAGCAGCTTAACAGGGAATGCCGGGGAGCTGTTTTTT.

The chain combines TRBV5-1 with TRBJ1-4; D is perhaps TRBD1 (5 bases). The V end lost 2 bases, the J end lost 3 bases, and 11 bases lay between the germline ends. The CDR3 runs 15 residues. CDR1 is SGHRS and CDR2 is YFSETQ in the germline V gene. This CDR3 is CASSFWGASNEKLFF. CDR3 nucleotide sequence: TGCGCCAGCAGCTTCTGGGGCGCTTCTAATGAAAAACTGTTTTTT.

The chain joins TRBV4-1 to TRBJ2-7, with 10 bases that match TRBD2. This CDR3 is built from 13 residues. V shed 8 bases, J shed 5 bases, and the junction held 6 bases outside the gene matches. Germline CDR1 and CDR2: MGHRA and YSYEKL. CDR3 loop: CASGGLASDEQYF. The DNA of the CDR3 is TGCGCCAGCGGGGGACTAGCGTCGGACGAGCAGTACTTC.

The chain employs TRBV7-3 and TRBJ2-1, with 7 nucleotides matching TRBD2. Looked up from germline, CDR1 is SGHTA and CDR2 is FQGTGA. The CDR3 totals 16 residues. V trimming: 4 bases; J trimming: 4 bases; junction bases outside the gene matches: 10. CDR3: CASSSAAGLNYNEQFF. DNA for the CDR3: TGTGCCAGCAGCTCCGCAGCGGGACTGAATTACAATGAGCAGTTCTTC. Drawing the rest from reference TRBV7-3 and TRBJ2-1, the complete variable domain is GAGVSQTPSNKVTEKGKYVELRCDPISGHTALYWYRQSLGQGPEFLIYFQGTGAADDSGLPNDRFFAVRPEGSVSTLKIQRTERGDSAVYLCASSSAAGLNYNEQFFGPGTRLTVL.